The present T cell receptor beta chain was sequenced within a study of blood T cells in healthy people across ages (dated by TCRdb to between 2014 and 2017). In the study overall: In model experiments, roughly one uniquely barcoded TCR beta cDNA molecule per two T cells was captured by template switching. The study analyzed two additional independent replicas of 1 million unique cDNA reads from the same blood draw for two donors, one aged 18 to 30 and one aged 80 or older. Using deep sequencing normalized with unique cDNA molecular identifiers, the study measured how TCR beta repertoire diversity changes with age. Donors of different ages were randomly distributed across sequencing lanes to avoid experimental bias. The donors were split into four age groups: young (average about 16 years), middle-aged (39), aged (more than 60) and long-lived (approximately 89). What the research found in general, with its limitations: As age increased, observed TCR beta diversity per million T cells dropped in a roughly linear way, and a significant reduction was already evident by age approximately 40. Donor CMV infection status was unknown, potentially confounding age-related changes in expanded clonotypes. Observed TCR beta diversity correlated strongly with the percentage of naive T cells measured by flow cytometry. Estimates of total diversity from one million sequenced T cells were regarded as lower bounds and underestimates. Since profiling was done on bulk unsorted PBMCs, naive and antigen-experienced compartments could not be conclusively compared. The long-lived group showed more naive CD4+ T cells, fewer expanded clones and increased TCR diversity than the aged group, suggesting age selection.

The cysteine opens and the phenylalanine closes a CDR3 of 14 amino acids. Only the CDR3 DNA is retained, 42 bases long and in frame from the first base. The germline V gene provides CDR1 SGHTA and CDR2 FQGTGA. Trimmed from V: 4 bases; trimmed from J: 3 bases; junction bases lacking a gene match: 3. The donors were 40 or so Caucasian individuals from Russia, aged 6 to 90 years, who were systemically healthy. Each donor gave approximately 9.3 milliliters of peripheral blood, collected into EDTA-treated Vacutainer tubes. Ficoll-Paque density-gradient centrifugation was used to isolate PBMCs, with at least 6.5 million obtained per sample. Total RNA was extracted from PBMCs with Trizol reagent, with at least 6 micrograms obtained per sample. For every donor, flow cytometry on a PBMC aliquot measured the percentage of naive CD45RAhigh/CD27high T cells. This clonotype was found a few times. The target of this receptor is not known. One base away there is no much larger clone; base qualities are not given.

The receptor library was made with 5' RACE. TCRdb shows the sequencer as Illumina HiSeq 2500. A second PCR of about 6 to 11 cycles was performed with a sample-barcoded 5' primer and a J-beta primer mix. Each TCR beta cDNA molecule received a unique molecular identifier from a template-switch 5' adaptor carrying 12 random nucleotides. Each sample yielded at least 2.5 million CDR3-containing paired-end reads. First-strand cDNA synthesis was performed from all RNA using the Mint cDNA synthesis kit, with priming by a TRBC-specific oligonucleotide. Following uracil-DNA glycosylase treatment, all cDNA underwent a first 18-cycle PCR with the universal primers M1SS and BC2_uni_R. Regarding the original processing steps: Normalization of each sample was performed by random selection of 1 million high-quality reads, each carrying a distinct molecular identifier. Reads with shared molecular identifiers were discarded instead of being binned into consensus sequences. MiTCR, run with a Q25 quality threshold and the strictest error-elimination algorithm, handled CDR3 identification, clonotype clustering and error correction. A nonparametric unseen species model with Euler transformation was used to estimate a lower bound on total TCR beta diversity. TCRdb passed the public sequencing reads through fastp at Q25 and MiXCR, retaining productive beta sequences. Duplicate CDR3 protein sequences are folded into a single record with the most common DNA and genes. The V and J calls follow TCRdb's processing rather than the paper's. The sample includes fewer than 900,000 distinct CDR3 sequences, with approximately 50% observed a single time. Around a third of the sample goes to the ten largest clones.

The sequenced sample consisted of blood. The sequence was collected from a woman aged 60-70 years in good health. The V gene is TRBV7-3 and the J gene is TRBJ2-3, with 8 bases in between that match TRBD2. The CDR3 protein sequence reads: CASSSIAGTDTQYF. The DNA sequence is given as TGTGCCAGCAGCTCCATAGCGGGAACAGATACGCAGTATTTT. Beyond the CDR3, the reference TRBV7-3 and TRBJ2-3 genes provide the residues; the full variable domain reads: GAGVSQTPSNKVTEKGKYVELRCDPISGHTALYWYRQSLGQGPEFLIYFQGTGAADDSGLPNDRFFAVRPEGSVSTLKIQRTERGDSAVYLCASSSIAGTDTQYFGPGTRLTVL.